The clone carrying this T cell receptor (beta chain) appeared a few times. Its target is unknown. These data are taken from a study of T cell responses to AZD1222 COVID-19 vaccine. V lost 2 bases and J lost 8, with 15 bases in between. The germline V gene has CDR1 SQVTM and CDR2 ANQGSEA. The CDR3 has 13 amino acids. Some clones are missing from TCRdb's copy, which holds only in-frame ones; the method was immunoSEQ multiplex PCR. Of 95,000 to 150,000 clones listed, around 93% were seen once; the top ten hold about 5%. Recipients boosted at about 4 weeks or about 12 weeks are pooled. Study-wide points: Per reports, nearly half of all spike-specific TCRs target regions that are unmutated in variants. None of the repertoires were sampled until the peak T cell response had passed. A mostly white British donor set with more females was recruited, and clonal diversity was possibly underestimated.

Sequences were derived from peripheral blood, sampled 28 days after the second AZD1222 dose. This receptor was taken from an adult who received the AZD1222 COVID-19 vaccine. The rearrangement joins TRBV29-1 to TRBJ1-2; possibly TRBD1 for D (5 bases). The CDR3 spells CSVERLTSGGYTF. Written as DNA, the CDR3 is TGCAGCGTTGAACGGCTAACCTCAGGGGGCTACACCTTC.